A single sample gave rise to the 21 T cell receptor beta chains below, sequenced in a study of control samples from healthy donors and cancer patients. Repertoires were generated with immunoSEQ multiplex PCR, while TCRdb's copy carries only in-frame clones and drops some. The sample records approximately 84,000 clones, 91% being singletons. The sample taken for sequencing was blood. These TCRs come from a man aged 25-45 years in good health.

The gene calls are TRBV9 and TRBJ2-1; tentatively, D is TRBD1 (6 bases). This CDR3 spans 13 amino acids. The germline V gene encodes CDR1 SGDLS and CDR2 YYNGEE. Trimming took 5 bases from V and 6 from J, leaving 12 bases between them. The CDR3 nucleotides are TGTGCCAGCAGTTTAATACAGGGCAATGAGCAGTTCTTC. It yields the protein CASSLIQGNEQFF.

The V gene is TRBV28, the J gene TRBJ2-7, with TRBD1 identical over 8 bases. Germline CDR1 and CDR2: MDHEN and SYDVKM. Germline trimming cut 10 bases from V and 3 bases from J; bases unmatched to any gene: 11. This CDR3 comprises 14 residues. The CDR3 protein is CATHTGTGYYEQYF. For the CDR3, the DNA is TGTGCCACTCACACCGGGACAGGATACTACGAGCAGTACTTC.

The rearrangement joins TRBV5-4 to TRBJ1-2; the D gene is possibly TRBD1 (5 bases). This CDR3 spans 14 amino acids. CDR1 SGHNT and CDR2 YYREEE come from the germline V gene (reference sequence). Trimming pared 4 bases from V and 3 bases from J, leaving 13 bases between. The CDR3 region is CASSGGAAYYGYTF. The CDR3 DNA is TGTGCCAGCAGCGGCGGGGCCGCCTACTATGGCTACACCTTC.

This chain links TRBV7-3 with TRBJ2-2, with 9 bases that match TRBD2. The CDR3 has 15 amino acids. The ends lost 1 base at V and 7 bases at J; junction bases unmatched: 4. CDR1 SGHTA and CDR2 FQGTGA come from the germline V gene. CDR3 bases: TGTGCCAGCAGCTTAAGTAGCGGGGGAATCGGGGAGCTGTTTTTT. Residues: CASSLSSGGIGELFF.

This sequence joins TRBV4-2 and TRBJ2-7, with unresolved D. Germline V gene lookup returns CDR1 LGHNA and CDR2 YNFKEQ. The CDR3 sequence is 14 residues long. The V and J ends lost 0 bases and 6 bases respectively, with 12 bases between them. This chain's CDR3 is CASSQDQEPGEQYF. CDR3 in DNA: TGTGCCAGCAGCCAAGATCAGGAACCCGGCGAGCAGTACTTC.

The chain is built from TRBV7-9 and TRBJ1-6, with D uncertain. CDR3 length equals 14 residues. CDR1 and CDR2 from the germline V gene are SEHNR and FQNEAQ (reference sequence). Trimming shortened V by 6 bases and J by 3 bases, and 9 bases separated the two germline ends. The CDR3 loop is CASRLTSYNSPLHF. The CDR3 DNA follows: TGTGCCAGCAGACTGACAAGCTATAATTCACCCCTCCACTTT.

The J gene is TRBJ2-3, the V gene TRBV7-3; the D call may be TRBD1 or TRBD2 (5 bases each). The CDR3 consists of 15 residues. Trimming took off 4 bases at V and 3 bases at J, with 14 bases between the two ends. Germline V gene sequence: CDR1 SGHTA, CDR2 FQGTGA. DNA of the CDR3: TGTGCCAGCAGCTCCGGCCAGGGAGCGACAGATACGCAGTATTTT. This codes for CASSSGQGATDTQYF.

The rearrangement links TRBV5-1 to TRBJ2-7, with 7 bases aligning to TRBD1. Per the germline V gene, CDR1 is SGHRS and CDR2 is YFSETQ. V was clipped by 4 bases and J by 3 bases; unmatched bases: 4. CDR3 length equals 13 residues. Here the CDR3 DNA reads TGCGCCAGCAGCCTGGGACAGCTCTACGAGCAGTACTTC. It encodes CASSLGQLYEQYF.

The V call is TRBV5-6, the J call TRBJ2-2; tentatively, D is TRBD1 (6 bases). In germline, CDR1 is SGHDT, CDR2 YYEEEE. V gave up 1 base and J gave up 0 bases, with 10 bases separating them. The CDR3 is made up of 16 amino acids. The chain's CDR3 is CASSLRRTANTGELFF. CDR3 nucleotide sequence: TGTGCCAGCAGCTTGAGACGGACAGCGAACACCGGGGAGCTGTTTTTT.

V is TRBV5-1 and J is TRBJ2-3; weak D call: TRBD1 (6 bases). V lost 4 bases, J lost 1 base, and 19 bases lay in between. Germline V gene sequence: CDR1 SGHRS, CDR2 YFSETQ. The CDR3 contains 17 residues. In DNA, the CDR3 is TGCGCCAGCAGCCCCCCCTTACAGGGTTCAGGCACAGATACGCAGTATTTT. It translates to CASSPPLQGSGTDTQYF.

V is TRBV7-2 and J is TRBJ2-3; weak D call: TRBD2 (6 bases). Trimming pared 1 base from V and 6 bases from J, leaving 17 bases between. The CDR3 has 16 residues. CDR1 and CDR2 from the germline V gene are SGHTA and FQGNSA. CDR3 DNA: TGTGCCAGCAGCTTAGAGGCGGGGCTAGATTGGGATACGCAGTATTTT. Translation: CASSLEAGLDWDTQYF.

The chain has TRBV4-1 and TRBJ1-5; weak D call: TRBD1 (5 bases). The V end lost 0 bases, the J end lost 7 bases, and 13 bases lay between the germline ends. The germline V gene has CDR1 MGHRA and CDR2 YSYEKL. The CDR3 sequence is 15 residues long. The CDR3 spells CASSQDRQGRQPQHF. Here the CDR3 DNA reads TGCGCCAGCAGCCAAGATCGGCAGGGACGGCAGCCCCAGCATTTT.

This chain connects TRBV7-9 to TRBJ2-7, with TRBD1 identical over 7 bases. Per germline, CDR1 SEHNR and CDR2 FQNEAQ (reference sequence). CDR3 length: 14 residues. J lost 2 bases, V lost 5 bases, and 6 bases had no gene match. The CDR3 DNA reads as TGTGCCAGCAGCCCTGGGACAGCAACCTACGAGCAGTACTTC. Its translation: CASSPGTATYEQYF.

The chain is built from TRBV12-5 and TRBJ1-2, with D tentatively TRBD1 (5 bases). CDR1 is LGHNT and CDR2 is FRNRAP in the germline V gene. This CDR3 spans 18 amino acids. Trimming left V 2 bases short and J 2 bases short, with 21 bases between. The CDR3: CASGLRTGRENRNYGYTF. The CDR3 bases are TGTGCTAGTGGTTTGAGGACGGGACGGGAGAATCGCAACTATGGCTACACCTTC.

This chain joins TRBV27 and TRBJ2-7, with D perhaps TRBD1 (6 bases). The CDR3 length is 12 residues. V was pared by 3 bases and J by 5 bases, with 8 bases between. CDR1 and CDR2 from the germline V gene are MNHEY and SMNVEV (reference sequence). The CDR3 loop reads CASSFGQHEQYF. For the CDR3, the DNA is TGTGCCAGCAGTTTCGGACAGCACGAGCAGTACTTC.

This clone was seen a single time. V gene TRBV6-4 combines with J gene TRBJ1-2, with 7 bases fitting TRBD1. CDR3 length: 17 residues. Trimming at V came to 3 bases and at J to 4 bases, leaving 14 bases not matched to a gene. Germline CDR1 MRHNA, CDR2 SNTAGT. CDR3 nucleotide sequence: TGTGCCAGCAGTGAATCCGGACAGGACACAGGGGCCTATGGCTACACCTTC. Amino acid sequence: CASSESGQDTGAYGYTF.

The chain links TRBV4-1 to TRBJ2-6; possible D gene TRBD1, 6 bases. The CDR3 has 18 amino acids. Germline assignment: CDR1 MGHRA and CDR2 YSYEKL. Trimming left V 4 bases short and J 3 bases short, with 19 bases between. The CDR3 sequence: CASSRDLLRGDGANVLTF. CDR3 in DNA: TGCGCCAGCAGCCGCGACCTCCTCAGGGGAGATGGGGCCAACGTCCTGACTTTC.

V gene TRBV27 combines with J gene TRBJ2-1, with TRBD2 matching over 7 bases. CDR1 and CDR2 (germline): MNHEY, SMNVEV (reference sequence). V shed 10 bases and J 7 bases; nucleotides not matched to a gene: 7. The length of the CDR3 is 12 residues. The CDR3 sequence is CATARRGNEQFF. The CDR3 bases are TGTGCCACAGCACGGCGGGGGAATGAGCAGTTCTTC.

This clone was recorded a few times. This chain connects TRBV7-9 to TRBJ1-4; 8 bases are a match to TRBD1. V trimming: 5 bases; J trimming: 7 bases; junction bases outside the gene matches: 6. The CDR3 loop spans 14 amino acids. CDR1 is SEHNR, CDR2 FQNEAQ, per germline (reference sequence). The CDR3 is CASSQGGQGEKLFF. CDR3 DNA: TGTGCCAGCAGCCAAGGAGGACAGGGTGAAAAACTGTTTTTT.

This chain uses TRBV10-1 with TRBJ2-5; 13 nucleotides line up with TRBD2. CDR1 and CDR2 from the germline V gene are WNHNN and SYGVQD (reference sequence). Losses at the gene ends were 0 bases for V and 4 bases for J; bases not matched to a gene: 8. The CDR3 covers 18 residues. The CDR3 DNA sequence: TGCGCCAGCAGTGAGTCGAGGGGACTAGCGGGACGACGAGAGACCCAGTACTTC. Amino acids: CASSESRGLAGRRETQYF.

The V call is TRBV19, the J call TRBJ2-3, with TRBD2 matching 7 bases. The CDR3 is 15 residues long. V lost 4 bases to trimming and J lost 0 bases; unmatched junction nucleotides: 4. CDR1 is LNHDA, CDR2 SQIVND, per germline (reference sequence). CDR3 in amino acids: CASSTRGVSTDTQYF. CDR3 DNA sequence: TGTGCCAGTAGTACTCGGGGGGTTAGCACAGATACGCAGTATTTT.